These 13 T cell receptor beta chains originate from one sample sequenced in a study of cytomegalovirus exposure and HLA in healthy donors. 13 Jbeta primers and 60 Vbeta primers were used for the PCR. Some clones are missing from TCRdb's copy, which holds only in-frame ones; the method was immunoSEQ multiplex PCR. The table has fewer than 150,000 clones, around 75% seen once. Specimen: PBMCs. The receptors originated from a young man in good health and CMV-seronegative.

The chain combines TRBV6-5 with TRBJ1-4; 9 bases fit TRBD1. Germline loops: CDR1 MNHEY, CDR2 SVGAGI. The CDR3 extends over 15 amino acids. J gave up 4 bases and V 6 bases, and 6 bases lay outside the gene matches. The CDR3 region has the DNA TGTGCCAGCAGGGACGGGACAGGGCTTAATGAAAAACTGTTTTTT. Its translation: CASRDGTGLNEKLFF.

The chain employs TRBV2 and TRBJ1-1, with 9 bases identical to TRBD1. The CDR3 is 14 amino acids. Trimming at V came to 6 bases and at J to 3 bases, leaving 5 bases not matched to a gene. The germline gives CDR1 SNHLY, CDR2 FYNNEI. CDR3 region: CASSPTGGYTEAFF. The CDR3, as DNA: TGTGCCAGCAGCCCGACAGGGGGATACACTGAAGCTTTCTTT.

The rearrangement joins TRBV6-4 to TRBJ1-5, with 11 bases fitting TRBD1. The CDR3 has 19 amino acids. V trimming: 3 bases; J trimming: 6 bases; junction bases outside the gene matches: 16. Germline assignment: CDR1 MRHNA and CDR2 SNTAGT. The CDR3 sequence: CASSEERTGGSVLSQPQHF. Written as DNA, the CDR3 is TGTGCCAGCAGTGAGGAGAGGACAGGGGGCTCGGTTCTTAGTCAGCCCCAGCATTTT.

The chain has TRBV6-5 and TRBJ2-2; D is uncertain. V gave up 7 bases and J gave up 5 bases, with 8 bases separating them. CDR1 and CDR2 (germline): MNHEY, SVGAGI. The CDR3 length is 12 residues. CDR3 DNA sequence: TGTGCCAGCATTTCCCATACCGGGGAGCTGTTTTTT. Its protein product is CASISHTGELFF.

This clone was recorded only once. This chain connects TRBV4-3 to TRBJ2-2, with 11 bases identical to TRBD2. Germline V gives CDR1 LGHNA, CDR2 YSLEER. This CDR3 has 17 amino acids. Trimming cost V 5 bases and J 3 bases; bases outside gene matches: 8. Written as DNA, the CDR3 is TGCGCCAGCAGCGCGGCTAGCGGGGGGCCATACACCGGGGAGCTGTTTTTT. This encodes CASSAASGGPYTGELFF.

V is TRBV5-4 and J is TRBJ2-1; TRBD1 is a possible D gene (6 bases). This CDR3 is 14 amino acids long. Trimming removed 3 bases from V and 5 bases from J, with 12 bases in between. Germline CDR1 reads SGHNT; CDR2 reads YYREEE (reference sequence). The chain's CDR3 is CASSSQGYDNEQFF. The CDR3 DNA reads as TGTGCCAGCAGCTCTCAGGGGTACGACAATGAGCAGTTCTTC.

The rearrangement joins TRBV28 to TRBJ1-5; D may be TRBD1 (5 bases). The V end was cut by 4 bases, the J end by 7 bases, with 8 bases between. The CDR3 loop spans 12 amino acids. Looked up from germline, CDR1 is MDHEN and CDR2 is SYDVKM. In DNA form, the CDR3 reads TGTGCCAGCAGTTGGGGACTACAGCCCCAGCATTTT. This gives the protein CASSWGLQPQHF.

The chain combines TRBV19 with TRBJ1-4; no clear D gene. The CDR3 sequence is 14 residues long. Trimming cost V 2 bases and J 7 bases, with 11 bases left between them. The germline CDR1 and CDR2 sequences are LNHDA and SQIVND (reference sequence). CDR3 protein: CASSILVQSEKLFF. CDR3 DNA sequence: TGTGCCAGTAGTATATTGGTACAGAGTGAAAAACTGTTTTTT.

The chain employs TRBV7-2 and TRBJ1-5; D is unclear. Germline V gene data show CDR1 as SGHTA and CDR2 as FQGNSA. The CDR3 contains 15 residues. V lost 1 base, J lost 3 bases, and 10 bases lay in between. CDR3 loop: CASSLVDGVNQPQHF. The CDR3 DNA follows: TGTGCCAGCAGCTTAGTGGACGGGGTCAATCAGCCCCAGCATTTT.

The V and J genes are TRBV7-8 and TRBJ2-7; D not resolved. The V and J ends lost 8 bases and 3 bases respectively, with 8 bases between them. The CDR3 consists of 11 residues. CDR1 is SGHVS and CDR2 is FQNEAQ in the germline V gene. CDR3 residues: CASGRHYEQYF. In nucleotides, the CDR3 is TGTGCCAGCGGCAGGCACTACGAGCAGTACTTC.

The rearrangement joins TRBV6-1 to TRBJ1-1; 9 bases align to TRBD1. The ends lost 6 bases at V and 8 bases at J; junction bases unmatched: 10. This CDR3 has 14 amino acids. Germline CDR1 MNHNS, CDR2 SASEGT. The CDR3 sequence is CASSWGQGDQEAFF. Here the CDR3 DNA reads TGTGCCAGCAGCTGGGGACAGGGAGACCAAGAAGCTTTCTTT.

This clone came up a few times. This chain joins TRBV10-3 and TRBJ2-1; maybe TRBD2 (5 bases). The germline gives CDR1 ENHRY, CDR2 SYGVKD. V lost 2 bases to trimming and J lost 14 bases, with 16 bases between them. This CDR3 comprises 13 residues. CDR3 DNA sequence: TGTGCCATCAGTGAGGCGGAAGGACGGACTGAGTTCTTC. Translation gives CAISEAEGRTEFF.

The chain couples TRBV11-1 to TRBJ2-7, with TRBD2 matching over 8 bases. V lost 5 bases and J lost 5; bases outside the gene matches: 11. The CDR3 runs 15 residues. Looked up from germline, CDR1 is SGHAT and CDR2 is FQDESV (reference sequence). The CDR3 DNA follows: TGTGCCAGCAGCAGGAGATCGGGAGGGGCAGACGAGCAGTACTTC. Amino acids: CASSRRSGGADEQYF.